The 11 T cell receptor beta chains given below trace back to one sample, sequenced in a study of T-cell reconstitution after alpha-beta-depleted transplantation in children. Unique molecular identifiers tagged the TCRbeta library. TCRdb independently ran MiXCR on the PCR reads; one entry per CDR3 protein. The sample shows about 400,000 distinct CDR3 sequences, roughly 20% of them seen only once. Sequenced material: PBMCs from the stem cell graft donor, taken from the stem cell graft. All receptors derive from a human donor who donated a stem cell graft to a child with acute myeloid leukemia.

J is TRBJ2-1 and V is TRBV10-3; D possibly uses TRBD1 or TRBD2 (5 bases each). The germline gives CDR1 ENHRY, CDR2 SYGVKD. Trimming pared 0 bases from V and 7 bases from J, leaving 10 bases between. The CDR3 spans 14 residues. The CDR3 DNA sequence: TGTGCCATCAGTGAGTCGGGGACCGAGAATGAGCAGTTCTTC. Translated, it gives CAISESGTENEQFF.

The chain couples TRBV12-3 or TRBV12-4 to TRBJ1-1; D unresolved. This CDR3 contains 14 residues. V shed 7 bases and J shed 4 bases, with 16 bases lying between them. CDR3 sequence reads: CASNQIAGFTEAFF. DNA of the CDR3: TGTGCCAGCAATCAAATTGCGGGGTTCACTGAAGCTTTCTTT.

The rearrangement joins TRBV29-1 to TRBJ2-7, with D perhaps TRBD1 or TRBD2 (6 bases each). V was trimmed by 7 bases and J by 0 bases, leaving 16 bases between them. Germline V lookup: CDR1 SQVTM, CDR2 ANQGSEA. This CDR3 contains 14 residues. The CDR3 protein is CSARNGGGSYEQYF. The CDR3, as DNA: TGCAGCGCCCGAAACGGGGGCGGCTCCTACGAGCAGTACTTC.

This rearrangement joins TRBV10-3 to TRBJ1-3; perhaps TRBD1 as D (5 bases). Germline V lookup: CDR1 ENHRY, CDR2 SYGVKD. The CDR3 extends over 14 amino acids. Between the trimmed V and J ends, which lost 8 bases and 0 bases, there was a span of 11 bases. CDR3 region: CAIVQDTSGNTIYF. CDR3 DNA: TGTGCCATCGTCCAGGACACCTCTGGAAACACCATATATTTT.

The chain joins TRBV28 to TRBJ2-1, with 8 bases fitting TRBD1. Germline values: CDR1 MDHEN, CDR2 SYDVKM. Losses at the gene ends were 2 bases for V and 6 bases for J; bases not matched to a gene: 6. There are 15 residues in the CDR3. CDR3 protein: CASSLGSGGLNEQFF. CDR3 nucleotide sequence: TGTGCCAGCAGTTTAGGGTCAGGGGGCCTCAATGAGCAGTTCTTC.

This clonotype was detected many times. V usage is TRBV20-1 and J usage is TRBJ2-1; 9 positions agree with TRBD2. Germline V gene lookup returns CDR1 DFQATT and CDR2 SNEGSKA (reference sequence). V shed 0 bases and J 3 bases; nucleotides not matched to a gene: 9. This CDR3 is 17 amino acids long. This CDR3 is CSAREEDSGRFYNEQFF. The CDR3 nucleotides read TGCAGTGCTAGAGAGGAGGATAGCGGGAGATTCTACAATGAGCAGTTCTTC.

This clonotype has only a few counts. This chain joins TRBV5-1 and TRBJ2-1, with D uncertain. Between the trimmed V and J ends, which lost 5 bases and 3 bases, there was a span of 18 bases. The germline gives CDR1 SGHRS, CDR2 YFSETQ. The CDR3 runs to 16 residues. DNA of the CDR3: TGCGCCAGCAGTCCAAGCCGGGTAAGCAACTACAATGAGCAGTTCTTC. Its translation is CASSPSRVSNYNEQFF.

The gene calls are TRBV24-1 and TRBJ2-1, with TRBD2 matching 10 bases. CDR1 is KGHDR and CDR2 is SFDVKD in the germline V gene. V dropped 6 bases and J dropped 4; count of bases not matched to a gene: 5. The CDR3 runs 15 residues. This chain's CDR3 is CATSKWTSGYNEQFF. The CDR3 DNA sequence: TGTGCCACCAGTAAATGGACTAGCGGTTACAATGAGCAGTTCTTC.

The sample holds a few counts of this clonotype. The chain carries TRBV15 and TRBJ2-5; 10 bases agree with TRBD2. V trimming: 0 bases; J trimming: 0 bases; junction bases outside the gene matches: 10. Germline V gene data show CDR1 as LNHNV and CDR2 as YYDKDF (reference sequence). The CDR3 loop spans 19 amino acids. The CDR3 here is CATSRDQRLAGQYQETQYF. The CDR3 DNA follows: TGTGCCACCAGCAGAGATCAGCGACTAGCGGGCCAGTACCAAGAGACCCAGTACTTC.

CDR3 bases: TGCGCCAGCAGCTTGGAGGCTGGTAGCACAGATACGCAGTATTTT. As protein: CASSLEAGSTDTQYF. This rearrangement joins TRBV5-1 to TRBJ2-3, with D unresolved. This CDR3 region has 15 residues. Trimming took 0 bases from V and 0 from J, leaving 8 bases between them. Germline lookup yields CDR1 SGHRS and CDR2 YFSETQ.

The chain is built from TRBV29-1 and TRBJ2-3; D is ambiguous. V was clipped by 0 bases and J by 0 bases, with 7 bases between them. The CDR3 is made up of 14 amino acids. Per the germline V gene, CDR1 is SQVTM and CDR2 is ANQGSEA. The CDR3 region has the DNA TGCAGCGTTGAAGACCGGGCTAGCACAGATACGCAGTATTTT. Its protein product is CSVEDRASTDTQYF.